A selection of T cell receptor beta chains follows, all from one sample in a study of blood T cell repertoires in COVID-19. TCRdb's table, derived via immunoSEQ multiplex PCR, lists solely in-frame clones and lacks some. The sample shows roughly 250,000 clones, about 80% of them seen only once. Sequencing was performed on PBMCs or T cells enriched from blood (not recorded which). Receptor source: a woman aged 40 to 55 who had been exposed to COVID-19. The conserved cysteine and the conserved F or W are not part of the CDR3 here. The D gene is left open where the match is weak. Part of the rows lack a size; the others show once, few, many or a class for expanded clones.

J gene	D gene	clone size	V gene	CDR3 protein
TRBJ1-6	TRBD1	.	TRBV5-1	ASSLNGQGAYSPLH
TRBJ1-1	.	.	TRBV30	AWGGQGRMEAF
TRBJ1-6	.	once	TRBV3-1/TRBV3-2	ASSQGEISPLH
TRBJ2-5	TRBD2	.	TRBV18	ASSPSVTSGYQETQY
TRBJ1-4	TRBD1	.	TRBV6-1	ASSEAQGQGNEKLF
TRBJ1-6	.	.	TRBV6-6	ASSRRSEQVGYSPLH
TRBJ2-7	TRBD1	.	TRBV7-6	ASSVTTGPYEQY
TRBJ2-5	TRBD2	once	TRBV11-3	ASSVGGQETQY
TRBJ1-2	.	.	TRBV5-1	ASSLATKGGYT
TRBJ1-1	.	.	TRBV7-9	ASSFVLANTEAF
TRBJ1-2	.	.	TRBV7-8	ASSRGRTEGNT
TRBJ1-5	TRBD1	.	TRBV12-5	ASGSTGDQPQH
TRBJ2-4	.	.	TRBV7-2	ASRPTVAKNIQY
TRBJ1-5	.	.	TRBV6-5	ASSPPTVHQPQH
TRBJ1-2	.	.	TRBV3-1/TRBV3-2	ASSQSRGYT
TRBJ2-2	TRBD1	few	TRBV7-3	ASSRQGAVGELF
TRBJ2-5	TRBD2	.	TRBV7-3	ASSSPTSGGEETQY
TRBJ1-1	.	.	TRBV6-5	ASSYSTGWGTEAF
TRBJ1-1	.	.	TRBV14	ASSQYRNTEAF
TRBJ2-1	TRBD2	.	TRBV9	ASSPQRGGLSYNEQF
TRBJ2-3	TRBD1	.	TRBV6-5	ASRRQGTDTQY
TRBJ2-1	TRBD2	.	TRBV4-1	ASSQDLLAGGRGSYNEQF
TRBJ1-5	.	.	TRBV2	ASRNPQGYSNQPQH
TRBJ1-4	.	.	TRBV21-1	ASSKGDRGTEKLF
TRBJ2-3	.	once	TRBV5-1	ASSLDRVGDTQY
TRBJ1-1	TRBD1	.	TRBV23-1	ASSQSDRVAAF
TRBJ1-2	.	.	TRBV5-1	ASSREGPPINYGYT
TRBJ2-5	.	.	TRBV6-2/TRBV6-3	ASSYRLEETQY
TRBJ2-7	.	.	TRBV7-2	ASSLDGVTYEQY
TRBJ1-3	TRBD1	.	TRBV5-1	ASSLAGQGAQSGNTIY
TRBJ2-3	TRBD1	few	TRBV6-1	ASSEADRGTQY
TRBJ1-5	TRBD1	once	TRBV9	ASSPTGVNQPQH
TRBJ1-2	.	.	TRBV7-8	ASSFRGGSSYT
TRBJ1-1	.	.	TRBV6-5	ASSYEGGGTEAF
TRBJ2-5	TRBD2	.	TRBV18	ASSPGLGKETQY
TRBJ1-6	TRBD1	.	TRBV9	ASSGQGDNSPLH
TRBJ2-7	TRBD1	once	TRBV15	ATSSRTGEQY
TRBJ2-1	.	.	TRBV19	ASSLTTSSYNEQF
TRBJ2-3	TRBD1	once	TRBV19	ASSPSGGRTDTQY
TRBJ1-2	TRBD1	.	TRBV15	ATSLEGGAYGYT
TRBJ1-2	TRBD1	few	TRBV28	ASTGGIYGYT
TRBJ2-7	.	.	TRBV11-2	ASSPNVIIFRGGLYEQY
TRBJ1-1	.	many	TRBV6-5	ASSRLGGDTEAF
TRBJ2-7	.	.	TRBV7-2	ASSLSAQGIYEQY
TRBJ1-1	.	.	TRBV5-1	ASSSQLANTEAF
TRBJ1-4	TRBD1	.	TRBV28	ASSIFPGGKYEKLF
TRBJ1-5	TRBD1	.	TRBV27	ASSPKDRGRYQPQH
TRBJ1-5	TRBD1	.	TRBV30	AWSTRTGFGQPQH
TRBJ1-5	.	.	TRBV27	ASSPLTQPNQPQH
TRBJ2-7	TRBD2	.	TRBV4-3	ASSLASLAGDHYEQY
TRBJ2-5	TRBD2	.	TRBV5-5	ASSLYSGREETQY
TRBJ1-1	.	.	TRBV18	ASSAGGAGPSNTEAF
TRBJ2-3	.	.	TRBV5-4	ASSLMSGTDTQY
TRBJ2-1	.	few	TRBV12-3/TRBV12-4	ASSLERLLF
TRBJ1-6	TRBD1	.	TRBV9	ASSVGDRENSPLH
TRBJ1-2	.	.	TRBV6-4	ASSTAQGGYT
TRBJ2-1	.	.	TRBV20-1	SASKRGGNEQF
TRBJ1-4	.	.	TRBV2	ASSDTVATNEKLF
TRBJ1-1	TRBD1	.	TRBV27	ASSYLTGGGTEAF
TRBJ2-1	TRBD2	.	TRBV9	ASSERRTSGGRSSYNEQF